The TCR beta chain under discussion was sequenced for a study of cytomegalovirus exposure and HLA in healthy donors. Points from the study as a whole: An analysis that was carried out later associated 16,000 or so TCR beta sequences with HLA alleles at 0.05 false discovery rate. Because they were indistinguishable, some V segments, including TRBV6-2 and TRBV6-3, were excluded.

Worth noting for this clone: Its antigen is unidentified.

In germline, CDR1 is SGHAT, CDR2 FQNNGV. J gave up 8 bases and V 5 bases, and 7 bases lay outside the gene matches. The CDR3 contains 13 residues. The PCR contained 60 Vbeta and 13 Jbeta primers. Profiled with immunoSEQ multiplex PCR; TCRdb holds only in-frame clones, not every one. The repertoire includes 200,000 or so clones, 81% of them detected once, and around 1.9% sits in the top ten. This sequence was found in a woman aged 18-29 years in good health and CMV-seropositive. The specimen sequenced was PBMCs. The V call is TRBV11-2, the J call TRBJ1-1; the match to TRBD1 covers 8 bases. The CDR3 region has the DNA TGTGCCAGCAGCCTGACAGGGGCGGAGGAAGCTTTCTTT. As protein: CASSLTGAEEAFF.